This record looks at one T cell receptor (beta chain) sequence and its context. Per the study methods: Estimates of nucleated cell counts were drawn from the amplification of reference gene primers. TCRdb's copy holds only in-frame clones and misses some; the assay was immunoSEQ multiplex PCR. That table is the source of V, J and clone size, and D and trimming were worked out from the DNA. The sample has 300,000 or so clones; approximately 87% are singletons. This sample was taken from a study of blood T cell repertoires in COVID-19. Turning to the study itself: The samples span acute and convalescent COVID-19 from the United States, Italy and Spain. The analysed material was cDNA or gDNA that came from T cells, B-cell-depleted T cells, or PBMCs.

J was trimmed by 5 bases and V by 4 bases; bases with no gene match: 1. There are 13 residues in the CDR3. CDR1 and CDR2 from the germline V gene are LGHDT and YNNKEL (reference sequence). Sequencing was performed on peripheral blood. This sequence was found in a woman in her forties or fifties who had recovered from COVID-19. The chain combines TRBV3-1 (or the pseudogene TRBV3-2) with TRBJ1-1, with 10 bases fitting TRBD1. The CDR3 loop is CASSPGQGTEAFF. The DNA for the CDR3 is TGTGCCAGCAGCCCGGGACAGGGGACTGAAGCTTTCTTT.